These 22 T cell receptor beta chains were sequenced from one sample in a study of cytomegalovirus exposure and HLA in healthy donors. PCR was performed using 60 Vbeta and 13 Jbeta primers. The protocol was immunoSEQ multiplex PCR, while the TCRdb copy is restricted to in-frame clones and leaves out a portion. The sample lists 100,000 to 150,000 clones, about 73% occurring once. Sequencing was done on a sample of PBMCs. These receptors came from a woman aged 40 to 49 in good health and CMV-seronegative.

The V gene is TRBV28, the J gene TRBJ2-7; 8 bases agree with TRBD1. J gave up 5 bases and V 6 bases, and 6 bases lay outside the gene matches. Germline V CDR1 and CDR2: MDHEN, SYDVKM. The CDR3 consists of 13 residues. This chain's CDR3 is CASRRQGTDEQYF. The CDR3 DNA reads TGTGCCAGCAGAAGACAGGGGACAGACGAGCAGTACTTC.

Worth noting for this clone: One junction end disagrees with the germline gene, perhaps due to a read error. The genes are TRBV7-9 and TRBJ1-1, with D hard to call. This CDR3 region has 16 residues. CDR1 is SEHNR, CDR2 FQNEAQ, per germline (reference sequence). In DNA form, the CDR3 reads TGTTCCAGCAGCTACGACTCCGGAGACTCTGGTCCTGAAGCTTTCTTT. This gives the protein CSSSYDSGDSGPEAFF.

On this clone: A junction end diverges from the germline sequence, so it may reflect a read error. V is TRBV7-9 and J is TRBJ2-3; D is unresolved. CDR3 size: 12 residues. The V gene's germline CDR1 is SEHNR and CDR2 FQNEAQ (reference sequence). The CDR3 protein is CSSSPQRDTQYF. The CDR3 DNA reads as TGTTCCAGCAGCCCTCAGCGAGATACGCAGTATTTT.

The chain carries TRBV6-6 and TRBJ2-7; no definite D call. CDR1 and CDR2 from the germline V gene are MNHNY and SVGAGI (reference sequence). V was clipped by 4 bases and J by 9 bases, with 10 bases between them. This CDR3 region has 11 residues. This CDR3 is CASSSQAVQYF. In DNA form, the CDR3 reads TGTGCCAGCAGTTCCCAAGCCGTGCAGTACTTC.

This chain joins TRBV11-3 and TRBJ1-1; 9 nucleotides align to TRBD1. Germline CDR1 reads SGHNT; CDR2 reads YENEEA. The CDR3 consists of 14 residues. V dropped 4 bases and J dropped 6; count of bases not matched to a gene: 6. The CDR3 loop is CASSSSGQGSEAFF. The CDR3 DNA sequence: TGTGCCAGCAGCTCTTCCGGACAGGGGTCTGAAGCTTTCTTT.

V gene TRBV28 combines with J gene TRBJ2-2; 8 nucleotides agree with TRBD2. The CDR3 has 19 residues. With V trimmed by 7 bases and J by 5 bases, 21 bases remained unmatched. CDR1 MDHEN and CDR2 SYDVKM come from the germline V gene. The CDR3 is CASTLRGLAGETITGELFF. The CDR3 DNA follows: TGTGCCAGCACCCTCCGGGGGCTAGCGGGCGAGACAATTACCGGGGAGCTGTTTTTT.

The V gene is TRBV11-3, the J gene TRBJ2-1; 13 nucleotides agree with TRBD2. Germline lookup yields CDR1 SGHNT and CDR2 YENEEA. Trimming cost V 5 bases and J 10 bases; bases outside gene matches: 11. The CDR3 is made up of 16 amino acids. CDR3 DNA: TGTGCCAGCAGCCCCGGCGGGACTAGCGGGATAGGAGAGCAGTTCTTC. This gives the protein CASSPGGTSGIGEQFF.

This clone was found a few times. The genes are TRBV6-5 and TRBJ1-4; TRBD1 is a possible D gene (5 bases). V was pared by 8 bases and J by 3 bases, with 13 bases between. The germline V gene encodes CDR1 MNHEY and CDR2 SVGAGI. The CDR3 runs to 14 residues. The CDR3: CASRLGGANEKLFF. DNA for the CDR3: TGTGCCAGCCGGCTGGGGGGGGCTAATGAAAAACTGTTTTTT.

This clone was counted between two and nine times. The rearrangement uses TRBV28 and TRBJ2-5, with D tentatively TRBD2 (5 bases). Germline V CDR1 and CDR2: MDHEN, SYDVKM. CDR3 length equals 10 residues. Trimming pared 5 bases from V and 13 bases from J, leaving 11 bases between. The CDR3 spells CASSVRELYF. Written as DNA, the CDR3 is TGTGCCAGCAGTGTGAGGGAGTTGTACTTC.

With regard to this clone: One junction end disagrees with the germline gene, perhaps due to a read error. DNA of the CDR3: TGTGCCAGCAGTCAAGCCCGTGCAGGGAACAATGAAAAACTGTTTTTT. Translating it yields CASSQARAGNNEKLFF. The chain joins TRBV14 to TRBJ1-4, with a weak D call TRBD1 (5 bases). Germline values: CDR1 SGHDN, CDR2 FVKESK. This CDR3 has 16 residues.

V is TRBV2 and J is TRBJ2-7; TRBD2 is a possible D gene (6 bases). The CDR3 runs 15 residues. The V end lost 2 bases, the J end lost 1 base, and 12 bases lay between the germline ends. From germline, CDR1 is SNHLY and CDR2 FYNNEI. The DNA for the CDR3 is TGTGCCAGCAGTGAACCCGGGAGCCCTTCCTACGAGCAGTACTTC. This sequence encodes CASSEPGSPSYEQYF.

V usage is TRBV28 and J usage is TRBJ2-7; tentatively, D is TRBD1 (6 bases). V lost 7 bases, J lost 2 bases, and 18 bases lay in between. This CDR3 is built from 15 residues. Germline V CDR1 and CDR2: MDHEN, SYDVKM. The CDR3 reads CASIQLGAGTYEQYF. CDR3 sequence (DNA): TGTGCCAGCATACAATTGGGGGCAGGAACCTACGAGCAGTACTTC.

This clone appeared a single time. Here the CDR3 reads CASSSRLAADTQYF. In DNA, the CDR3 is TGTGCCAGCAGCTCGCGACTAGCGGCAGATACGCAGTATTTT. This chain links TRBV11-1 with TRBJ2-3; 9 nucleotides align to TRBD2. In germline, CDR1 is SGHAT, CDR2 FQDESV (reference sequence). The CDR3 is made up of 14 amino acids. V lost 4 bases and J lost 4; bases outside the gene matches: 3.

The rearrangement joins TRBV28 to TRBJ1-3, with 7 bases lining up with TRBD1. This CDR3 comprises 15 residues. Per the germline V gene, CDR1 is MDHEN and CDR2 is SYDVKM. V shed 4 bases and J 4 bases; nucleotides not matched to a gene: 7. DNA of the CDR3: TGTGCCAGCAGTTCTGACAGGGAATCGGGAAACACCATATATTTT. Protein: CASSSDRESGNTIYF.

This chain connects TRBV11-3 to TRBJ2-3, with D unresolved. From germline, CDR1 is SGHNT and CDR2 YENEEA. V lost 0 bases and J lost 4, with 8 bases in between. The CDR3 has 14 amino acids. The CDR3 loop reads CASSLDQISDTQYF. CDR3 DNA: TGTGCCAGCAGCTTAGATCAGATCTCAGATACGCAGTATTTT.

This chain links TRBV4-2 with TRBJ2-1, with 15 bases that match TRBD2. The CDR3 sequence is 16 residues long. V dropped 9 bases and J dropped 9; count of bases not matched to a gene: 12. Per the germline V gene, CDR1 is LGHNA and CDR2 is YNFKEQ. In DNA form, the CDR3 reads TGTGCCAGTGGACTAGCGGGAGGGGGAGGGTTCAGTGAGCAGTTCTTC. It codes for CASGLAGGGGFSEQFF.

DNA for the CDR3: TGCAGCGTTGGTGAAGCGGGAATTCTCAATGAGCAGTTCTTC. Protein sequence: CSVGEAGILNEQFF. This sequence joins TRBV29-1 and TRBJ2-1; 7 bases agree with TRBD2. J lost 6 bases, V lost 4 bases, and 9 bases had no gene match. The CDR3 has 14 residues. Per the germline V gene, CDR1 is SQVTM and CDR2 is ANQGSEA.

J is TRBJ2-1 and V is TRBV9; weak D call: TRBD1 (8 bases). CDR3 length equals 16 residues. Trimming removed 3 bases at V and 5 bases at J, with 18 bases between. Germline lookup yields CDR1 SGDLS and CDR2 YYNGEE. The DNA for the CDR3 is TGTGCCAGCAGCGGGGGGGGGACAGGTTTCCACAATGAGCAGTTCTTC. Translating it yields CASSGGGTGFHNEQFF.

Points on this clone: The junction and the germline gene differ at one end; a read error may be behind it. The chain has TRBV7-9 and TRBJ2-7; TRBD2 agrees at 7 bases. The CDR3 covers 17 residues. CDR1 and CDR2 (germline): SEHNR, FQNEAQ (reference sequence). The CDR3: CSSTTTWDGGRIYEQYF. Written as DNA, the CDR3 is TGTTCCAGCACCACCACCTGGGACGGCGGGAGAATCTACGAGCAGTACTTC.

V is TRBV5-1 and J is TRBJ1-2; 7 nucleotides align to TRBD1. After removal of 2 bases from V and 3 bases from J, the junction contained 4 bases not matched to a gene. Germline CDR1 and CDR2: SGHRS and YFSETQ. The CDR3 is 14 residues long. Here the CDR3 reads CASSFGQGDYGYTF. CDR3 nucleotide sequence: TGCGCCAGCAGCTTCGGGCAGGGGGACTATGGCTACACCTTC.

The chain links TRBV2 to TRBJ2-3, with TRBD2 matching 10 bases. The CDR3 runs 16 residues. From germline, CDR1 is SNHLY and CDR2 FYNNEI. After removal of 6 bases from V and 7 bases from J, the junction contained 13 bases not matched to a gene. The CDR3 spells CASSLGLAGVLNTQYF. The CDR3 DNA reads as TGTGCCAGCAGCTTAGGGCTAGCGGGAGTTTTAAATACGCAGTATTTT.

This clone was seen a handful of times. This chain links TRBV5-1 with TRBJ2-3; TRBD1 aligns across 8 bases. Germline loops: CDR1 SGHRS, CDR2 YFSETQ. With V trimmed by 4 bases and J by 1 base, 5 bases remained unmatched. The CDR3 extends over 15 amino acids. The DNA for the CDR3 is TGCGCCAGCAGCGGGGCAGGGGGCGGCACAGATACGCAGTATTTT. Translated, it gives CASSGAGGGTDTQYF.